This T cell receptor (beta chain) stems from a study of OX40 agonist ivuxolimab in advanced cancers. Study in general: Those treated in dose escalation had hepatocellular carcinoma, melanoma, renal cell cancer or head and neck cancer.

Assay: immunoSEQ multiplex PCR; the TCRdb copy retains only in-frame clones and omits some. This sample has some 71,000 clones, with about nine tenths found just once. Trimming pared 1 base from V and 1 base from J, leaving 10 bases between. This CDR3 has 16 residues. Looked up from germline, CDR1 is SGHAT and CDR2 is FQNNGV. The receptor was isolated from an adult with an advanced solid tumor such as melanoma, head and neck, liver or kidney cancer. The starting material was CD4+ or CD8+ T cells sorted from blood, obtained in a trial of the OX40 agonist ivuxolimab. J is TRBJ2-2 and V is TRBV11-2; D is possibly TRBD2 (5 bases). CDR3 region: CASSLVEGMNTGELFF. The CDR3 nucleotides are TGTGCCAGCAGCTTAGTCGAGGGCATGAACACCGGGGAGCTGTTTTTT.